This T cell receptor (beta chain) appears in the sequencing data of a study of blood T cell repertoires in COVID-19. Background on the study: There were acute and convalescent COVID-19 samples, and they came from the United States, Italy and Spain. Sources were T cells, B-cell-depleted T cells, or PBMCs; the material itself was cDNA or gDNA.

Trimming removed 5 bases from V and 5 bases from J; junction bases left unmatched: 6. Germline V lookup: CDR1 ENHRY, CDR2 SYGVKD. This CDR3 is 14 amino acids long. Authors' analysis steps: Amplifying reference gene primers gave estimates of nucleated cell counts. Sequencing used immunoSEQ multiplex PCR; TCRdb keeps in-frame clones, though not all of them. V and J calls and clone size come straight from that table; D and trimming were deduced from the DNA. The data hold over 60,000 clones, with under 90% observed a single time. The chain has TRBV10-3 and TRBJ1-5, with 7 bases fitting TRBD1. Sequenced input: peripheral blood. The receptor was derived from a man aged 70 or older with active or convalescent COVID-19. As DNA, the CDR3 is TGTGCCATCAGTAGGACAGGCGGTGATCAGCCCCAGCATTTT. Translating it yields CAISRTGGDQPQHF.